The subject of this entry is one TCR beta chain. These data belong to a study of T-cell reconstitution after alpha-beta-depleted transplantation in children. There are 15 residues in the CDR3. CDR1 and CDR2 from the germline V gene are KGHDR and SFDVKD. With 4 bases clipped from V and 6 bases from J, the junction kept 8 bases outside the gene matches. The library targeted TCRbeta and was prepared with unique molecular identifiers. TCRdb ran MiXCR on the PCR reads and lists one entry per CDR3 protein. The sample has about 480,000 distinct CDR3 sequences, approximately 13% seen once; the top ten hold under 7%.

The TCR comes from a human donor who donated a stem cell graft to a child with combined immunodeficiency. The sample was PBMCs from the stem cell graft donor, taken from the stem cell graft. V gene TRBV24-1 combines with J gene TRBJ1-5; TRBD1 matches 7 bases. The CDR3 coding sequence is TGTGCCACCAGTGACCGGGACAGCGAGCCTCAGCCCCAGCATTTT. Residues: CATSDRDSEPQPQHF.